These T cell receptor beta chains were read from a single sample in a study of molecular identifiers for immune sequencing clone quantification. MiXCR, applied by TCRdb to the PCR reads, yields one record per CDR3 protein. The sample records hundreds of thousands of distinct CDR3 sequences, roughly 25% being singletons. The material sequenced was naive CD8+ T cells from blood, with Jurkat cell RNA spiked in. The receptors here all came from a human donor in good health. Some libraries in this study had Jurkat cell RNA spiked in. Both conserved end residues are part of each CDR3. Fields, in order: J gene, CDR3 length, clone size, D gene, V gene, CDR3 protein, CDR3 DNA. The D gene is left open where the match is weak. Size values are once, few and many counts, or a class for expanded clones, and some rows have none.

j_gene: TRBJ2-7
len: 15
abundance: NA
d_gene: NA
v_gene: TRBV7-6
CDR3aa: CASSLEGWVVDEQYF
CDR3nt: TGTGCCAGCAGCTTAGAAGGATGGGTGGTCGACGAGCAGTACTTC

j_gene: TRBJ2-7
len: 12
abundance: few
d_gene: NA
v_gene: TRBV19
CDR3aa: CASSLNPSEQYF
CDR3nt: TGTGCCAGTAGTCTTAATCCCTCCGAGCAGTACTTC

j_gene: TRBJ2-7
len: 15
abundance: many
d_gene: TRBD1
v_gene: TRBV20-1
CDR3aa: CSASSGTGVSYEQYF
CDR3nt: TGCAGTGCTAGTAGTGGGACAGGGGTTTCCTACGAGCAGTACTTC

j_gene: TRBJ1-4
len: 13
abundance: many
d_gene: NA
v_gene: TRBV4-1
CDR3aa: CASSDGRNEKLFF
CDR3nt: TGCGCCAGTTCGGACGGACGAAATGAAAAACTGTTTTTT

j_gene: TRBJ2-7
len: 12
abundance: many
d_gene: NA
v_gene: TRBV28
CDR3aa: CATSAPRYEQYF
CDR3nt: TGTGCAACCTCAGCGCCGCGCTACGAGCAGTACTTC

j_gene: TRBJ2-3
len: 16
abundance: NA
d_gene: NA
v_gene: TRBV7-9
CDR3aa: CASSLGPRYSTDTQYF
CDR3nt: TGTGCCAGCAGCCTGGGACCAAGATATAGCACAGATACGCAGTATTTT

j_gene: TRBJ2-1
len: 13
abundance: many
d_gene: NA
v_gene: TRBV6-5
CDR3aa: CASGDGQSNEQFF
CDR3nt: TGTGCCAGCGGTGACGGACAGTCCAATGAGCAGTTCTTC

j_gene: TRBJ2-5
len: 15
abundance: NA
d_gene: TRBD2
v_gene: TRBV4-1
CDR3aa: CASSHDSGGGETQYF
CDR3nt: TGCGCCAGCAGCCACGATAGCGGGGGCGGGGAGACCCAGTACTTC

j_gene: TRBJ2-7
len: 14
abundance: NA
d_gene: NA
v_gene: TRBV27
CDR3aa: CVSSFQGNHYEQYF
CDR3nt: TGTGTCAGCAGTTTTCAGGGGAATCACTACGAGCAGTACTTC

j_gene: TRBJ1-1
len: 21
abundance: NA
d_gene: NA
v_gene: TRBV3-2
CDR3aa: CASSQDRRHRLTYFLNTEAFF
CDR3nt: TGTGCCAGCAGCCAAGATCGACGACATCGGCTAACATATTTTTTGAACACTGAAGCTTTCTTT

j_gene: TRBJ2-2
len: 16
abundance: many
d_gene: TRBD2
v_gene: TRBV29-1
CDR3aa: CSALSWTSGSAGELFF
CDR3nt: TGCAGCGCCCTCTCATGGACTAGCGGGAGTGCCGGGGAGCTGTTTTTT

j_gene: TRBJ2-4
len: 15
abundance: NA
d_gene: NA
v_gene: TRBV12-3/TRBV12-4
CDR3aa: CATRSDSFDKNIQYF
CDR3nt: TGTGCCACCAGATCAGATAGCTTTGACAAAAACATTCAGTACTTC

j_gene: TRBJ1-1
len: 14
abundance: many
d_gene: NA
v_gene: TRBV6-5
CDR3aa: CASSLQGDITEAFF
CDR3nt: TGTGCCAGCAGCCTACAAGGGGATATCACTGAAGCTTTCTTT

j_gene: TRBJ1-2
len: 13
abundance: NA
d_gene: NA
v_gene: TRBV10-2
CDR3aa: CASSEGQPRGYTF
CDR3nt: TGCGCCAGCAGTGAGGGACAACCGCGGGGCTACACCTTC

j_gene: TRBJ2-4
len: 16
abundance: many
d_gene: NA
v_gene: TRBV6-2/TRBV6-3
CDR3aa: CASSYYWDGPKNIQYF
CDR3nt: TGTGCCAGCAGTTACTACTGGGACGGACCAAAAAACATTCAGTACTTC

j_gene: TRBJ2-5
len: 15
abundance: NA
d_gene: NA
v_gene: TRBV27
CDR3aa: CASSTGSGVQETQYF
CDR3nt: TGTGCCAGCAGTACAGGGAGTGGGGTTCAAGAGACCCAGTACTTC

j_gene: TRBJ1-4
len: 11
abundance: few
d_gene: NA
v_gene: TRBV30
CDR3aa: CAWSLTEKLFF
CDR3nt: TGTGCCTGGAGTTTGACGGAAAAACTGTTTTTT

j_gene: TRBJ1-2
len: 15
abundance: NA
d_gene: TRBD1
v_gene: TRBV27
CDR3aa: CASRSSGTGFYGYTF
CDR3nt: TGTGCCAGCCGATCTTCTGGGACAGGATTCTATGGCTACACCTTC

j_gene: TRBJ2-7
len: 12
abundance: NA
d_gene: NA
v_gene: TRBV29-1
CDR3aa: CSVEDLTNEQYF
CDR3nt: TGCAGCGTTGAAGATCTAACAAACGAGCAGTACTTC

j_gene: TRBJ2-1
len: 13
abundance: few
d_gene: NA
v_gene: TRBV15
CDR3aa: CATSRDPTNEQFF
CDR3nt: TGTGCCACCAGCAGAGATCCTACCAATGAGCAGTTCTTC

j_gene: TRBJ2-3
len: 19
abundance: few
d_gene: TRBD2
v_gene: TRBV5-5
CDR3aa: CASSPWTSGGPGSTDTQYF
CDR3nt: TGTGCCAGCAGCCCATGGACTAGCGGGGGCCCTGGGAGCACAGATACGCAGTATTTT

j_gene: TRBJ1-1
len: 16
abundance: NA
d_gene: NA
v_gene: TRBV30
CDR3aa: CAWSKVGAELNTEAFF
CDR3nt: TGTGCCTGGAGTAAAGTTGGGGCAGAACTGAACACTGAAGCTTTCTTT

j_gene: TRBJ2-7
len: 13
abundance: many
d_gene: TRBD1
v_gene: TRBV20-1
CDR3aa: CSARTGESYEQYF
CDR3nt: TGCAGTGCTAGAACAGGGGAAAGCTACGAGCAGTACTTC

j_gene: TRBJ2-5
len: 11
abundance: many
d_gene: NA
v_gene: TRBV19
CDR3aa: CASSIEETQYF
CDR3nt: TGTGCCAGCAGCATAGAAGAGACCCAGTACTTC

j_gene: TRBJ2-3
len: 16
abundance: many
d_gene: TRBD2
v_gene: TRBV5-6
CDR3aa: CASSFILAEDTDTQYF
CDR3nt: TGTGCCAGCAGCTTTATTCTAGCGGAGGACACAGATACGCAGTATTTT

j_gene: TRBJ2-7
len: 12
abundance: many
d_gene: NA
v_gene: TRBV7-6
CDR3aa: CASSLGSNEQYF
CDR3nt: TGTGCCAGCAGCTTGGGCAGTAACGAGCAGTACTTC

j_gene: TRBJ1-1
len: 15
abundance: NA
d_gene: NA
v_gene: TRBV7-9
CDR3aa: CASSPRTDLNTEAFF
CDR3nt: TGTGCCAGCAGCCCCCGGACAGATTTGAACACTGAAGCTTTCTTT

j_gene: TRBJ1-2
len: 14
abundance: few
d_gene: NA
v_gene: TRBV7-9
CDR3aa: CASSLRTEDYGYTF
CDR3nt: TGTGCCAGCAGCCTCCGGACAGAGGACTATGGCTACACCTTC

j_gene: TRBJ2-2
len: 14
abundance: NA
d_gene: TRBD1
v_gene: TRBV9
CDR3aa: CASSGRGRGGELFF
CDR3nt: TGTGCCAGCAGCGGCAGGGGGCGAGGCGGGGAGTTGTTTTTT

j_gene: TRBJ1-5
len: 12
abundance: NA
d_gene: NA
v_gene: TRBV20-1
CDR3aa: CSAREVYQPQHF
CDR3nt: TGCAGTGCTAGAGAGGTTTATCAGCCCCAGCATTTT

j_gene: TRBJ2-2
len: 13
abundance: NA
d_gene: NA
v_gene: TRBV6-4
CDR3aa: CASSDPLSGELFF
CDR3nt: TGTGCCAGCAGTGACCCCCTCTCCGGGGAGCTGTTTTTT

j_gene: TRBJ2-7
len: 18
abundance: few
d_gene: NA
v_gene: TRBV4-1
CDR3aa: CASSQDVGRGYFLYEQYF
CDR3nt: TGCGCCAGCAGCCAAGATGTAGGCAGGGGCTATTTTCTCTACGAGCAGTACTTC

j_gene: TRBJ2-7
len: 14
abundance: many
d_gene: NA
v_gene: TRBV6-5
CDR3aa: CASSHTKRGYEQYF
CDR3nt: TGTGCCAGCAGCCACACCAAGAGGGGTTACGAGCAGTACTTC

j_gene: TRBJ2-5
len: 13
abundance: NA
d_gene: NA
v_gene: TRBV6-5
CDR3aa: CASSHDMSETQYF
CDR3nt: TGTGCCAGCAGTCACGACATGTCTGAGACCCAGTACTTC

j_gene: TRBJ1-2
len: 12
abundance: few
d_gene: NA
v_gene: TRBV19
CDR3aa: CASQRGNYGYTF
CDR3nt: TGTGCCAGCCAGAGGGGTAACTATGGCTACACCTTC

j_gene: TRBJ2-1
len: 14
abundance: few
d_gene: NA
v_gene: TRBV7-2
CDR3aa: CASSPIGIQGEQFF
CDR3nt: TGTGCCAGCAGCCCCATAGGGATACAAGGTGAGCAGTTCTTC

j_gene: TRBJ2-1
len: 15
abundance: many
d_gene: TRBD2
v_gene: TRBV4-1
CDR3aa: CASSQSSGSYNEQFF
CDR3nt: TGCGCCAGCAGCCAGTCTAGCGGGAGTTACAATGAGCAGTTCTTC

j_gene: TRBJ2-7
len: 14
abundance: many
d_gene: NA
v_gene: TRBV29-1
CDR3aa: CSVQTGEGLYEQYF
CDR3nt: TGCAGCGTACAGACAGGGGAGGGTTTATACGAGCAGTACTTC

j_gene: TRBJ2-1
len: 16
abundance: NA
d_gene: NA
v_gene: TRBV20-1
CDR3aa: CSARDWGGWANNEQFF
CDR3nt: TGCAGTGCTAGAGATTGGGGGGGCTGGGCAAACAATGAGCAGTTCTTC

j_gene: TRBJ2-3
len: 14
abundance: many
d_gene: NA
v_gene: TRBV20-1
CDR3aa: CSATRDSSTDTQYF
CDR3nt: TGCAGTGCTACCCGGGACTCTAGCACAGATACGCAGTATTTT

j_gene: TRBJ2-7
len: 15
abundance: many
d_gene: TRBD2
v_gene: TRBV4-1
CDR3aa: CASRRGGGGSDEQYF
CDR3nt: TGCGCCAGCAGACGAGGCGGGGGGGGGTCCGACGAGCAGTACTTC

j_gene: TRBJ2-2
len: 13
abundance: few
d_gene: NA
v_gene: TRBV20-1
CDR3aa: CSALDSSTGELFF
CDR3nt: TGCAGTGCCCTGGACAGTTCCACCGGGGAGCTGTTTTTT

j_gene: TRBJ2-5
len: 15
abundance: many
d_gene: NA
v_gene: TRBV7-2
CDR3aa: CASSASPGGQETQYF
CDR3nt: TGTGCCAGCAGCGCCAGCCCCGGGGGCCAAGAGACCCAGTACTTC